The rows below give T cell receptor beta chains drawn from one sample of a study of blood T cells in healthy people across ages. TCRdb itself ran the 5' RACE reads through MiXCR, one entry per CDR3 protein. Among hundreds of thousands of distinct CDR3 sequences listed, 40% to 65% were seen once. Sequencing was done on a sample of blood. The receptors here all came from an elderly man in good health. CDR3s include the opening cysteine and the closing phenylalanine or tryptophan. D genes are given only for firm matches. Clone size is given for some rows only: seen once, a few or many times, or a class if the clone is expanded.

>TRBJ2-1|TRBD2|NA|TRBV7-9
CASSGGLAGGEQFF
TGTGCCAGCAGCGGGGGACTAGCGGGAGGCGAGCAGTTCTTC
>TRBJ1-1|TRBD1|NA|TRBV20-1
CSVSRTGLDTEAFF
TGCAGTGTTAGCCGGACAGGGCTGGACACTGAAGCTTTCTTT
>TRBJ1-2|NA|few|TRBV9
CASSGPSYGYTF
TGTGCCAGCAGCGGGCCGTCCTATGGCTACACCTTC
>TRBJ2-5|TRBD1|NA|TRBV12-3/TRBV12-4
CASSFGGSQRTGQEKQYF
TGTGCCAGCAGTTTCGGAGGATCACAACGGACAGGCCAAGAGAAGCAGTACTTC
>TRBJ2-7|NA|NA|TRBV20-1
CSARPRDLSYEQYF
TGCAGTGCCCGCCCGCGGGACTTGTCCTACGAGCAGTACTTC
>TRBJ2-7|TRBD2|once|TRBV20-1
CSARDATSGRVYEQYF
TGCAGTGCTAGAGATGCAACTAGCGGGAGAGTCTACGAGCAGTACTTC
>TRBJ1-2|TRBD1|NA|TRBV7-8
CASSRDSGGYTF
TGTGCCAGCAGCCGGGACAGTGGTGGCTACACCTTC
>TRBJ2-5|NA|few|TRBV9
CASSVGQETQYF
TGTGCCAGCAGCGTAGGCCAAGAGACCCAGTACTTC
>TRBJ2-1|NA|NA|TRBV20-1
CSVESAYNEQFF
TGCAGTGTCGAGAGTGCCTACAATGAGCAGTTCTTC
>TRBJ2-7|NA|NA|TRBV7-9
CASSVTSNEQYF
TGTGCCAGCAGCGTGACCTCAAACGAGCAGTACTTC
>TRBJ2-5|NA|NA|TRBV20-1
CSARGKLNEQYF
TGCAGTGCTAGAGGAAAACTCAATGAGCAGTACTTC
>TRBJ1-6|NA|NA|TRBV20-1
CSATTDNNSPLHF
TGCAGTGCCACCACCGATAATAATTCACCCCTCCACTTT
>TRBJ2-1|NA|NA|TRBV10-3
CAITNYNEQFF
TGTGCCATCACGAACTACAATGAGCAGTTCTTC
>TRBJ2-7|NA|NA|TRBV7-2
CASSSPGRSSYEQYF
TGTGCCAGCAGCTCCCCGGGACGGAGCTCCTACGAGCAGTACTTC
>TRBJ2-7|NA|many|TRBV20-1
CSAPQGGRPEQYF
TGCAGTGCTCCTCAGGGAGGTCGTCCCGAGCAGTACTTC
>TRBJ2-7|NA|NA|TRBV19
CASSRAESNEQYF
TGTGCCAGTAGTAGGGCGGAGTCCAACGAGCAGTACTTC
>TRBJ2-5|TRBD1|NA|TRBV19
CASSIMGTGGYVGETQYF
TGTGCCAGTAGTATAATGGGCACAGGGGGCTACGTTGGGGAGACCCAGTACTTC
>TRBJ2-7|NA|NA|TRBV28
CASSPARKTAYEQYF
TGTGCCAGCAGCCCCGCTAGGAAAACCGCCTACGAGCAGTACTTC
>TRBJ1-5|NA|NA|TRBV5-1
CASSEASGKGNQPQHF
TGCGCCAGCAGCGAGGCCTCGGGGAAGGGGAATCAGCCCCAGCATTTT
>TRBJ1-2|TRBD1|NA|TRBV12-5
CASVRTGGYGYTF
TGTGCTAGTGTTCGGACAGGGGGGTATGGCTACACCTTC
>TRBJ1-2|NA|NA|TRBV20-1
CSARIPRNYGYTF
TGCAGTGCTAGAATTCCGAGGAACTATGGCTACACCTTC
>TRBJ2-6|NA|few|TRBV7-2
CASSLVVPGANVLTF
TGTGCCAGCAGCTTAGTTGTCCCTGGGGCCAACGTCCTGACTTTC
>TRBJ2-7|TRBD2|many|TRBV5-1
CASSSTLAGGSYEQYF
TGCGCCAGCAGCTCAACATTAGCGGGAGGATCCTACGAGCAGTACTTC